The 19 T cell receptor beta chains presented below share a single source sample, sequenced in a study of T cell responses to AZD1222 COVID-19 vaccine. Repertoires were generated with immunoSEQ multiplex PCR, while TCRdb's copy carries only in-frame clones and drops some. The data hold 45,000 to 60,000 clones, with more than 75% observed a single time. This specimen consisted of peripheral blood, obtained on day 0 of AZD1222 vaccination. Receptor source: an adult in good health.

The rearrangement joins TRBV10-3 to TRBJ2-7, with 8 bases fitting TRBD2. Looked up from germline, CDR1 is ENHRY and CDR2 is SYGVKD. The length of the CDR3 is 15 residues. V trimming: 4 bases; J trimming: 3 bases; junction bases outside the gene matches: 8. The CDR3 protein is CAISAKAGALYEQYF. CDR3 sequence (DNA): TGTGCCATCAGTGCAAAAGCGGGAGCCCTCTACGAGCAGTACTTC.

The chain employs TRBV29-1 and TRBJ2-3, with 8 bases that match TRBD2. After removal of 1 base from V and 5 bases from J, the junction contained 11 bases not matched to a gene. CDR3 length: 16 amino acids. The germline V gene has CDR1 SQVTM and CDR2 ANQGSEA. In DNA form, the CDR3 reads TGCAGCGTTGAAGTCCTCAGCGGGAGTATAATAGATACGCAGTATTTT. Translation: CSVEVLSGSIIDTQYF.

This rearrangement joins TRBV10-3 to TRBJ2-7, with 12 bases lining up with TRBD2. J was trimmed by 2 bases and V by 2 bases; bases with no gene match: 1. Germline-derived CDR1 and CDR2 are ENHRY and SYGVKD. The CDR3 has 15 residues. Here the CDR3 DNA reads TGTGCCATCAGTGAGCTAGCGGGAGGGCCCTACGAGCAGTACTTC. Translation gives CAISELAGGPYEQYF.

The DNA for the CDR3 is TGTGCCAGTAGGAGCCGAGTTGGAGCTTTCTTT. Translating it yields CASRSRVGAFF. The rearrangement joins TRBV19 to TRBJ1-1; D gene uncertain. Germline-derived CDR1 and CDR2 are LNHDA and SQIVND (reference sequence). Trimming took 6 bases from V and 10 from J, leaving 12 bases between them. The CDR3 extends over 11 amino acids.

This sequence joins TRBV7-2 and TRBJ1-5, with a tentative D call TRBD1 (6 bases). Germline CDR1 SGHTA, CDR2 FQGNSA. This CDR3 spans 15 amino acids. V was trimmed by 1 base and J by 3 bases, leaving 10 bases between them. Here the CDR3 reads CASSLDPGANQPQHF. CDR3 DNA sequence: TGTGCCAGCAGCTTAGATCCAGGGGCCAATCAGCCCCAGCATTTT.

The chain joins TRBV3-1 (or the pseudogene TRBV3-2) to TRBJ2-1, with 7 nucleotides matching TRBD2. The germline gives CDR1 LGHDT, CDR2 YNNKEL (reference sequence). This CDR3 region has 16 residues. V shed 1 base and J 7 bases; nucleotides not matched to a gene: 10. CDR3 region: CASSQGGPRRENEQFF. The CDR3 nucleotides are TGTGCCAGCAGCCAAGGAGGTCCGCGGCGGGAGAATGAGCAGTTCTTC.

This clone was recorded once. CDR3 sequence: CAWSSLRQYF. DNA for the CDR3: TGTGCCTGGAGTTCCCTTCGGCAGTACTTC. The chain employs TRBV30 and TRBJ2-7; no clear D gene. V was pared by 2 bases and J by 9 bases, with 8 bases between. The CDR3 extends over 10 amino acids. Germline V CDR1 and CDR2: GTSNPN, SVGIG (reference sequence).

A few counts support this clone. V usage is TRBV6-5 and J usage is TRBJ2-2; 7 nucleotides match TRBD2. Germline V gives CDR1 MNHEY, CDR2 SVGAGI. The V and J ends lost 0 bases and 1 base, in that order; junction bases with no gene match: 2. The CDR3 is 16 amino acids. CDR3 loop: CASSYSTGGNTGELFF. The CDR3 coding sequence is TGTGCCAGCAGTTACTCCACGGGAGGGAACACCGGGGAGCTGTTTTTT.

The rearrangement joins TRBV19 to TRBJ1-3; 8 nucleotides align to TRBD1. Germline lookup yields CDR1 LNHDA and CDR2 SQIVND (reference sequence). With 7 bases clipped from V and 2 bases from J, the junction kept 4 bases outside the gene matches. The CDR3 is made up of 14 amino acids. DNA for the CDR3: TGTGCCAGTACCCAGGGGGCAGCTGGAAACACCATATATTTT. Protein product: CASTQGAAGNTIYF.

The rearrangement joins TRBV7-2 to TRBJ2-3, with 10 bases lining up with TRBD2. CDR1 and CDR2 (germline): SGHTA, FQGNSA. Losses at the gene ends were 3 bases for V and 1 base for J; bases not matched to a gene: 4. The CDR3 runs to 16 residues. DNA for the CDR3: TGTGCCAGCAGCTTTGGAACTAGCGGGGGCACAGATACGCAGTATTTT. Residues: CASSFGTSGGTDTQYF. Looking up the rest from reference TRBV7-2 and TRBJ2-3 gives the full variable domain: GAGVSQSPSNKVTEKGKDVELRCDPISGHTALYWYRQSLGQGLEFLIYFQGNSAPDKSGLPSDRFSAERTGGSVSTLTIQRTQQEDSAVYLCASSFGTSGGTDTQYFGPGTRLTVL.

This chain connects TRBV18 to TRBJ1-2; 7 bases align to TRBD1. Germline V CDR1 and CDR2: KGHSH, LQKENI. The CDR3 is 13 amino acids. With 5 bases clipped from V and 6 bases from J, the junction kept 6 bases outside the gene matches. CDR3 coding DNA: TGTGCCAGCTCAGGAACAGGGGCGGATGGCTACACCTTC. Its protein is CASSGTGADGYTF.

This clone turned up a few times. The chain couples TRBV27 to TRBJ2-2; 8 bases map to TRBD2. Trimming removed 3 bases from V and 4 bases from J; junction bases left unmatched: 22. The V gene's germline CDR1 is MNHEY and CDR2 SMNVEV (reference sequence). CDR3 length equals 21 residues. DNA of the CDR3: TGTGCCAGCAGTTTGGGAATTTTGGGTTTTACAACTAGCGGCCGCACCGGGGAGCTGTTTTTT. Residues: CASSLGILGFTTSGRTGELFF.

This chain links TRBV23-1 with TRBJ1-4; D gene uncertain. TRBV23-1 is recorded as an ORF, its role being uncertain. The CDR3 has 14 amino acids. V lost 1 base and J lost 7, with 10 bases in between. The CDR3 DNA is TGCGCCAGCAGTCAATACCATCTGGGTGAAAAACTGTTTTTT. Protein: CASSQYHLGEKLFF.

The CDR3 loop reads CASSFLLPGRVRGYTF. CDR3 bases: TGTGCCAGCAGTTTTCTACTCCCTGGCCGGGTGCGAGGCTACACCTTC. The rearrangement joins TRBV28 to TRBJ1-2; no firm D call. This CDR3 has 16 amino acids. V lost 3 bases and J lost 8, with 22 bases in between. Germline assignment: CDR1 MDHEN and CDR2 SYDVKM.

The chain couples TRBV4-3 to TRBJ2-7, with 14 nucleotides matching TRBD2. V shed 3 bases, J shed 2 bases, and the junction held 0 bases outside the gene matches. CDR3 length: 15 amino acids. Looked up from germline, CDR1 is LGHNA and CDR2 is YSLEER. The CDR3 DNA sequence: TGCGCCAGCAGCCAGGGACTAGCGGGAGCCTACGAGCAGTACTTC. Translated, it gives CASSQGLAGAYEQYF.

V gene TRBV12-3 or TRBV12-4 combines with J gene TRBJ1-2, with 8 bases aligning to TRBD1. This CDR3 region has 13 residues. With 6 bases clipped from V and 6 bases from J, the junction kept 6 bases outside the gene matches. CDR3 DNA: TGTGCCAGCAGGGGGACAGGTGGGCATGGCTACACCTTC. Translated, it gives CASRGTGGHGYTF.

This clone has just a few counts. The chain couples TRBV28 to TRBJ1-3, with D tentatively TRBD1 (5 bases). The CDR3 has 13 amino acids. In germline, CDR1 is MDHEN, CDR2 SYDVKM. V was cut by 3 bases and J by 4 bases, with 7 bases left in between. CDR3 in amino acids: CASSFPGGNTIYF. The CDR3 nucleotides are TGTGCCAGCAGTTTCCCAGGGGGAAACACCATATATTTT.

The chain couples TRBV30 to TRBJ2-3, with TRBD2 as a possible D gene (5 bases). Between the trimmed V and J ends, which lost 3 bases and 0 bases, there was a span of 19 bases. This CDR3 has 17 amino acids. Germline V gene data show CDR1 as GTSNPN and CDR2 as SVGIG (reference sequence). The CDR3 region has the DNA TGTGCCTGGAGCGGGGTCCCCTATTATGTTAGCACAGATACGCAGTATTTT. This sequence encodes CAWSGVPYYVSTDTQYF.

This chain links TRBV2 with TRBJ2-7, with a weak D call TRBD2 (5 bases). V was cut by 7 bases and J by 2 bases, with 15 bases left in between. Germline CDR1 reads SNHLY; CDR2 reads FYNNEI. The CDR3 sequence is 14 residues long. CDR3 in amino acids: CASKSLDLAYEQYF. The CDR3 DNA reads TGTGCCAGCAAGTCGTTGGACTTGGCCTACGAGCAGTACTTC.